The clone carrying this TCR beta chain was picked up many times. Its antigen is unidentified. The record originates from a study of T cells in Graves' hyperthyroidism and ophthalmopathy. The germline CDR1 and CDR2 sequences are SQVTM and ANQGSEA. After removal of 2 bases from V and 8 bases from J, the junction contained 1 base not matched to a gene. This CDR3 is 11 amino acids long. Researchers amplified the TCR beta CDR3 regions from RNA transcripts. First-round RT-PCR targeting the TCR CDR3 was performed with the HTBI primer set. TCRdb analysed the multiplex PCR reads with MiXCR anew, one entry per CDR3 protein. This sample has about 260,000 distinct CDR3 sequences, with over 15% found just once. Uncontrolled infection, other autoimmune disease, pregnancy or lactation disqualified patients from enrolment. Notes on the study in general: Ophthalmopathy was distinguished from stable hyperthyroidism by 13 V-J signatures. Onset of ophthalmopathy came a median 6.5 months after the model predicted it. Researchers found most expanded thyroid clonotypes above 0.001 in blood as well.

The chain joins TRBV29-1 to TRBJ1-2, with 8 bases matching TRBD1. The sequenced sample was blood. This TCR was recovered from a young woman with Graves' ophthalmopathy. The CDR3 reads CSVEQGAGYTF. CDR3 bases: TGCAGCGTTGAACAGGGGGCCGGCTACACCTTC.